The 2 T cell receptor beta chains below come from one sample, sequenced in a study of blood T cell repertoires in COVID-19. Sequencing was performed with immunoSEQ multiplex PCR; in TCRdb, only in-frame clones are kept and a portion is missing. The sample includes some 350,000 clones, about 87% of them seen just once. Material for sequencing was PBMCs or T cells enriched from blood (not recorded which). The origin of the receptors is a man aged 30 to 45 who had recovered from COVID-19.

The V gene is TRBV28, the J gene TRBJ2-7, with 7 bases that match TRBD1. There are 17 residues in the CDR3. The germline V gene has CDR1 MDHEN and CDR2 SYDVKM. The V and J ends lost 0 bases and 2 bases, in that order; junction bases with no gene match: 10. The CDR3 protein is CASSLWGKGTVAYEQYF. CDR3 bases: TGTGCCAGCAGTTTATGGGGCAAAGGGACAGTCGCCTACGAGCAGTACTTC.

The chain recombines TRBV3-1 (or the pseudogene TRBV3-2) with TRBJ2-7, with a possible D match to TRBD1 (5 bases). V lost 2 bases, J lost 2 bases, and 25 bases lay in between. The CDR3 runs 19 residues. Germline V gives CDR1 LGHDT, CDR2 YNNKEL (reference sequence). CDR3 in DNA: TGTGCCAGCAGCCAATCTTCCTCTCGTCCCTACAGGACCGCCTACGAGCAGTACTTC. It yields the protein CASSQSSSRPYRTAYEQYF.